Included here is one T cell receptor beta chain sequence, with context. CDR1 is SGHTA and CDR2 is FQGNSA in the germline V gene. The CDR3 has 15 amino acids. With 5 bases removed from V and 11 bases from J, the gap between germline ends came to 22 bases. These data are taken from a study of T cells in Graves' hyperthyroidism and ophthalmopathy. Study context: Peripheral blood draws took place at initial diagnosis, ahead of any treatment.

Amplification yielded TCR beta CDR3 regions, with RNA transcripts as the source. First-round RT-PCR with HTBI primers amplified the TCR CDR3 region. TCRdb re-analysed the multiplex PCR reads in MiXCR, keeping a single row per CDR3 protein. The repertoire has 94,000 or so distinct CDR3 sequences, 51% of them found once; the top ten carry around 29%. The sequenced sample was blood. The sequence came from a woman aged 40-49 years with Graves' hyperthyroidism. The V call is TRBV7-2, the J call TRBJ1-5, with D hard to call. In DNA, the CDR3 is TGTGCCAGCAGCAGAAAGCGGGAGGGAGAGGTGACCCAGCATTTT. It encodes CASSRKREGEVTQHF.